Listed here are 5 T cell receptor beta chains from one sample, sequenced in a study of blood T cell repertoires in COVID-19. Assay used: immunoSEQ multiplex PCR; TCRdb lists only in-frame clones, some missing. The table has tens of thousands of clones, 88% seen once. Sample: peripheral blood. The receptors here all came from a woman in her fifties or sixties with COVID-19, enrolled during active disease.

The rearrangement joins TRBV29-1 to TRBJ2-1, with 9 bases fitting TRBD2. Trimming took 5 bases from V and 15 from J; bases not matched to a gene: 11. The CDR3 is 12 residues long. Germline CDR1 and CDR2: SQVTM and ANQGSEA. The CDR3 here is CSVMDSGSLRFF. CDR3 sequence (DNA): TGCAGCGTTATGGATAGCGGGAGTCTTCGGTTCTTC.

This sequence joins TRBV27 and TRBJ2-1, with D possibly being TRBD2 (7 bases). V shed 2 bases and J shed 2 bases, with 13 bases lying between them. Germline V gives CDR1 MNHEY, CDR2 SMNVEV (reference sequence). The CDR3 is 16 amino acids. The CDR3, as DNA: TGTGCCAGCAGTTTAGGGGGGGCCCCGCCCTACAATGAGCAGTTCTTC. Amino acids: CASSLGGAPPYNEQFF.

J is TRBJ1-1 and V is TRBV19, with 8 bases lining up with TRBD1. The CDR3 extends over 15 amino acids. Per germline, CDR1 LNHDA and CDR2 SQIVND (reference sequence). V lost 4 bases and J lost 1; bases outside the gene matches: 5. The CDR3 nucleotides are TGTGCCAGTAGTACCCAGGGGGCGGGGAACACTGAAGCTTTCTTT. This sequence encodes CASSTQGAGNTEAFF.

The chain employs TRBV5-1 and TRBJ2-3, with 11 bases aligning to TRBD2. The CDR3 length is 15 residues. Losses at the gene ends were 6 bases for V and 5 bases for J; bases not matched to a gene: 8. The germline V gene encodes CDR1 SGHRS and CDR2 YFSETQ. The CDR3 DNA reads as TGCGCCAGCAAAGTTACTAGCGGGGGAGGAGATACGCAGTATTTT. Translating it yields CASKVTSGGGDTQYF.

V gene TRBV6-2 or TRBV6-3 combines with J gene TRBJ2-1, with TRBD2 matching 7 bases. This CDR3 is 17 amino acids long. The V gene end was trimmed by 2 bases and the J gene end by 6 bases; junction bases not matched to a gene: 13. Germline CDR1 and CDR2: MNHEY and SVGEGT. The chain's CDR3 is CASSYPPSSGWGNEQFF. CDR3 coding DNA: TGTGCCAGCAGTTACCCACCGAGTAGCGGGTGGGGCAATGAGCAGTTCTTC.